What follows are 8 T cell receptor beta chains derived from one specimen sequenced in a study of cytomegalovirus exposure and HLA in healthy donors. Vbeta (60) and Jbeta (13) primers were used in the PCR. Using immunoSEQ multiplex PCR, the repertoire was profiled, and TCRdb retains in-frame clones only, with some absent. This sample has under 200,000 clones; 82% occur once, and the top ten carry roughly 0.8%. Source material: PBMCs. These receptors all stem from a woman between 18 and 29 years old in good health and CMV-seronegative.

V is TRBV19 and J is TRBJ2-7; TRBD1 aligns across 9 bases. Germline V gene sequence: CDR1 LNHDA, CDR2 SQIVND (reference sequence). This CDR3 is built from 14 residues. Losses at the gene ends were 3 bases for V and 3 bases for J; bases not matched to a gene: 3. The CDR3 nucleotides are TGTGCCAGTAGTATGGGACAGGGTCACTACGAGCAGTACTTC. Translation: CASSMGQGHYEQYF.

V gene TRBV7-9 combines with J gene TRBJ2-3; maybe TRBD2 (5 bases). V lost 4 bases and J lost 6, with 17 bases in between. The CDR3 is made up of 15 amino acids. Germline CDR1 SEHNR, CDR2 FQNEAQ (reference sequence). CDR3 in DNA: TGTGCCAGCAGCTCCAACGGGGTGGTGATTGATACGCAGTATTTT. Translation: CASSSNGVVIDTQYF.

The genes are TRBV29-1 and TRBJ1-1, with D perhaps matching TRBD1 (6 bases). The CDR3 sequence is 12 residues long. With 4 bases removed from V and 7 bases from J, the gap between germline ends came to 13 bases. The germline gives CDR1 SQVTM, CDR2 ANQGSEA. The chain's CDR3 is CSVAGGPLEAFF. CDR3 sequence (DNA): TGCAGCGTTGCCGGGGGGCCCCTTGAAGCTTTCTTT.

About this clone: In the same sample, other DNA sequences code for this CDR3. The gene calls are TRBV5-1 and TRBJ1-3; no firm D call. The CDR3 is made up of 15 amino acids. Germline V lookup: CDR1 SGHRS, CDR2 YFSETQ. Trimming removed 0 bases from V and 0 bases from J, with 7 bases in between. This CDR3 reads CASSLDGGSGNTIYF. The CDR3 nucleotides read TGCGCCAGCAGCTTGGACGGTGGCTCTGGAAACACCATATATTTT.

This chain joins TRBV30 and TRBJ2-3, with D maybe TRBD2 (6 bases). The CDR3 loop spans 14 amino acids. V dropped 2 bases and J dropped 3 bases, with 12 bases sitting between them. CDR1 and CDR2 (germline): GTSNPN, SVGIG (reference sequence). CDR3 DNA sequence: TGTGCCTGGAGTTGGGGGGAGGTAACAGATACGCAGTATTTT. Translation gives CAWSWGEVTDTQYF.

The gene calls are TRBV27 and TRBJ2-1; D is perhaps TRBD2 (6 bases). CDR1 MNHEY and CDR2 SMNVEV come from the germline V gene (reference sequence). This CDR3 has 13 amino acids. V gave up 6 bases and J gave up 4 bases, with 10 bases separating them. The CDR3 region is CASRGGSYNEQFF. The DNA for the CDR3 is TGTGCCAGCAGGGGAGGCAGTTACAATGAGCAGTTCTTC.

The rearrangement uses TRBV2 and TRBJ2-2; D is unresolved. Per germline, CDR1 SNHLY and CDR2 FYNNEI. V gave up 8 bases and J gave up 3 bases, with 10 bases separating them. The CDR3 runs 13 residues. CDR3 amino acids: CASGAEYTGELFF. The CDR3 DNA reads as TGTGCCAGCGGAGCAGAGTACACCGGGGAGCTGTTTTTT.

The table lists this clone with a few counts. V gene TRBV5-6 combines with J gene TRBJ2-1; no clear D gene. V lost 0 bases, J lost 9 bases, and 4 bases lay in between. CDR3 size: 11 residues. The germline V gene encodes CDR1 SGHDT and CDR2 YYEEEE. This CDR3 reads CASSLVIEQFF. The CDR3 bases are TGTGCCAGCAGCTTGGTTATTGAGCAGTTCTTC.